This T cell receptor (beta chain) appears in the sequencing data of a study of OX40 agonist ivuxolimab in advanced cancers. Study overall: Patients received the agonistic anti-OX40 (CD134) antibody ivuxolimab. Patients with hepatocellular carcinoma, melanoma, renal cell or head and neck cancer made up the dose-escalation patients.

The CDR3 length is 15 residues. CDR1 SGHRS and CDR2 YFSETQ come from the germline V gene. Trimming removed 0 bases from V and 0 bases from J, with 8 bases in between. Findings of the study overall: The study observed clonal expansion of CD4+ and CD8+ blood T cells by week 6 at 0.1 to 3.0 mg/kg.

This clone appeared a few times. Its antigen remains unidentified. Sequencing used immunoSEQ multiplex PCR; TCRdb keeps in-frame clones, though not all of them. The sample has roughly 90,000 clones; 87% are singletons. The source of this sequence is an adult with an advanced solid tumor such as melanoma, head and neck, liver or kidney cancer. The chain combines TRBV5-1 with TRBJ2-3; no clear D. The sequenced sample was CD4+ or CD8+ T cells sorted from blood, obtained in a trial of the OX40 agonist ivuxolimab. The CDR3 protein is CASSLVGRSTDTQYF. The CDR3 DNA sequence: TGCGCCAGCAGCTTGGTCGGCAGGAGCACAGATACGCAGTATTTT. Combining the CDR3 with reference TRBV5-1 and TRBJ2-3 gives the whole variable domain KAGVTQTPRYLIKTRGQQVTLSCSPISGHRSVSWYQQTPGQGLQFLFEYFSETQRNKGNFPGRFSGRQFSNSRSEMNVSTLELGDSALYLCASSLVGRSTDTQYFGPGTRLTVL.